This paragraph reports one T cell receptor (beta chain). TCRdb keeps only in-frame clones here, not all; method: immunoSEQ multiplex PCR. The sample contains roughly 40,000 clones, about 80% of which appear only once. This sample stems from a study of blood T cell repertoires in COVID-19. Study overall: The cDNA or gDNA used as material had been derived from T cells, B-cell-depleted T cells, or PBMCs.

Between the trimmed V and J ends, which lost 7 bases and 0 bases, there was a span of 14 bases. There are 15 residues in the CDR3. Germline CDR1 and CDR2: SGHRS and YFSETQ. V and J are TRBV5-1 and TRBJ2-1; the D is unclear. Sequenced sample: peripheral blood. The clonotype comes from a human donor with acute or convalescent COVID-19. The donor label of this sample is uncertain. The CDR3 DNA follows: TGCGCCAGCGCATTCAACTCCCACTCCTACAATGAGCAGTTCTTC. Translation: CASAFNSHSYNEQFF.